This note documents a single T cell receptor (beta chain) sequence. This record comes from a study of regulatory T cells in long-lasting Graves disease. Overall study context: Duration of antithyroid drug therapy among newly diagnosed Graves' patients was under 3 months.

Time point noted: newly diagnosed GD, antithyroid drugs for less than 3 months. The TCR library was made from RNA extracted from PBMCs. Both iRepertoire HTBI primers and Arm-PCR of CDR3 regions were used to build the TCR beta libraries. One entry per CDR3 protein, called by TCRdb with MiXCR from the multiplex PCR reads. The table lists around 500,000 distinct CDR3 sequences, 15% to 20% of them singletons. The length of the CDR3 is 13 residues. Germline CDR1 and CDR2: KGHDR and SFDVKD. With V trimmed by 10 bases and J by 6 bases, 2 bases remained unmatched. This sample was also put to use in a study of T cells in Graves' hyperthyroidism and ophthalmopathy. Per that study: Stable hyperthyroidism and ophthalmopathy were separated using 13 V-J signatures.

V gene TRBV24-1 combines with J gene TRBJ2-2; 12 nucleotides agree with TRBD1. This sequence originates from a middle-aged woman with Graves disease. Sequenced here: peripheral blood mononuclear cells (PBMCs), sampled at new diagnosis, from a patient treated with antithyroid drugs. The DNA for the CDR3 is TGTGCCACGGGGACAGGGGGCCCCGGGGAGCTGTTTTTT. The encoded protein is CATGTGGPGELFF.